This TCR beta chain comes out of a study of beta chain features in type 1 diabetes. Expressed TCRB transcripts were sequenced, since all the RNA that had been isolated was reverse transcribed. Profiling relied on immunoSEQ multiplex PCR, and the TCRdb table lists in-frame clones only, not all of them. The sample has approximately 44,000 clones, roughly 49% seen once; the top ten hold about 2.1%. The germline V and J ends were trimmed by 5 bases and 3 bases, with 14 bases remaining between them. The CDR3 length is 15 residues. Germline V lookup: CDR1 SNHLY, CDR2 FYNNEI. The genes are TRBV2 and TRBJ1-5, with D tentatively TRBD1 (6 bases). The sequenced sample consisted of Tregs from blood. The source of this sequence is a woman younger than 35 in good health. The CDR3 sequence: CASSKRQAINQPQHF. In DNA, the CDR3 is TGTGCCAGCAGTAAAAGACAGGCAATCAATCAGCCCCAGCATTTT.